These 17 T cell receptor beta chains originate from one sample sequenced in a study of shared clonotypes between healthy human individuals. Profiled with immunoSEQ multiplex PCR; TCRdb holds only in-frame clones, not every one. In the table there are about 2,100,000 clones, about 92% of which are singletons. Naive CD8 cells were CD45RO-negative, positively selected for CCR7, excluding terminally differentiated effector memory CD45RA+ cells. What was sequenced was naive CD8+ T cells from PBMCs. The receptor source for this set is a man between 18 and 35 years old in good health. Some clones in this sample may be carry-over from other donors' samples.

CDR3 protein: CASSPSSGQGAGEQYF. CDR3 nucleotides: TGTGCCAGCAGCCCAAGCTCGGGACAGGGGGCAGGCGAGCAGTACTTC. V and J are TRBV11-2 and TRBJ2-7, with 12 bases identical to TRBD1. CDR1 and CDR2 from the germline V gene are SGHAT and FQNNGV. This CDR3 is built from 16 residues. V was clipped by 5 bases and J by 6 bases; unmatched bases: 11.

The rearrangement joins TRBV29-1 to TRBJ1-1, with D possibly matching TRBD1 (5 bases). Looked up from germline, CDR1 is SQVTM and CDR2 is ANQGSEA. V was shortened by 4 bases and J by 4 bases, with 13 bases between the two germline ends. This CDR3 contains 13 residues. The CDR3: CSVGQGGSTEAFF. The CDR3 DNA reads as TGCAGCGTTGGCCAGGGAGGGTCCACTGAAGCTTTCTTT.

The V gene is TRBV7-3, the J gene TRBJ2-3; 7 nucleotides align to TRBD2. Germline values: CDR1 SGHTA, CDR2 FQGTGA. This CDR3 is built from 16 residues. J lost 0 bases, V lost 2 bases, and 5 bases had no gene match. As DNA, the CDR3 is TGTGCCAGCAGCTTAGTTGGTAGCGGGAGCACAGATACGCAGTATTTT. Encoded protein: CASSLVGSGSTDTQYF.

The chain uses TRBV4-1 and TRBJ2-7; D is unclear. This CDR3 is 13 amino acids long. Germline CDR1 MGHRA, CDR2 YSYEKL. The V end was cut by 3 bases, the J end by 2 bases, with 8 bases between. The CDR3 sequence: CASSHASPYEQYF. The CDR3 DNA is TGCGCCAGCAGCCATGCATCCCCCTACGAGCAGTACTTC.

The chain couples TRBV15 to TRBJ2-7; 7 bases are shared with TRBD1. Germline CDR1 LNHNV, CDR2 YYDKDF (reference sequence). J gave up 2 bases and V 6 bases, and 4 bases lay outside the gene matches. The CDR3 is 13 residues long. For the CDR3, the DNA is TGTGCCACCAGAAGGGACAGCGCCTACGAGCAGTACTTC. It specifies CATRRDSAYEQYF.

The V gene is TRBV18, the J gene TRBJ1-4; D not resolved. Germline CDR1 reads KGHSH; CDR2 reads LQKENI. Trimming took 5 bases from V and 5 from J, leaving 15 bases between them. The CDR3 runs 15 residues. DNA for the CDR3: TGTGCCAGCTCAGAGGGCGGCTATAGCAATGAAAAACTGTTTTTT. Translation gives CASSEGGYSNEKLFF.

The V gene is TRBV29-1, the J gene TRBJ2-1, with TRBD2 matching 8 bases. The V segment lost 8 bases and the J segment 2 bases; nucleotides outside the gene matches: 5. The germline V gene encodes CDR1 SQVTM and CDR2 ANQGSEA. This CDR3 has 13 amino acids. The DNA of the CDR3 is TGCAGCCACGGAGCGGGAGCCTACAATGAGCAGTTCTTC. It is translated as CSHGAGAYNEQFF.

The chain carries TRBV27 and TRBJ2-7; D not resolved. The germline gives CDR1 MNHEY, CDR2 SMNVEV (reference sequence). Trimming cost V 6 bases and J 0 bases, with 21 bases left between them. The CDR3 covers 17 residues. CDR3 sequence: CASRKRSSAPLSYEQYF. CDR3 DNA: TGTGCCAGCAGAAAAAGGTCCTCAGCGCCCCTCTCCTACGAGCAGTACTTC.

This clone was counted a single time. The chain has TRBV11-2 and TRBJ2-7, with no clear D. Germline V gene sequence: CDR1 SGHAT, CDR2 FQNNGV. V lost 6 bases to trimming and J lost 6 bases, with 12 bases between them. This CDR3 region has 12 residues. CDR3 bases: TGTGCCAGCAGACCCCCGACCGGCGAGCAGTACTTC. Its translation is CASRPPTGEQYF.

The chain carries TRBV5-5 and TRBJ1-1; 8 bases agree with TRBD1. This CDR3 spans 14 amino acids. Unmatched junction bases numbered 7, after V lost 4 bases and J lost 5 bases. Per germline, CDR1 SGHKS and CDR2 YYEKEE (reference sequence). CDR3 DNA sequence: TGTGCCAGCAGCGCAGGGGGCGAAAGGACTGAAGCTTTCTTT. Encoded protein: CASSAGGERTEAFF.

CDR3 loop: CASTLRGDGGHTGELFF. In nucleotides, the CDR3 is TGTGCCAGCACCCTCAGGGGGGATGGCGGACACACCGGGGAGCTGTTTTTT. This chain connects TRBV7-3 to TRBJ2-2, with TRBD1 as a possible D gene (7 bases). Trimming stripped 7 bases from V and 3 bases from J, with 21 bases between. Per germline, CDR1 SGHTA and CDR2 FQGTGA. This CDR3 region has 17 residues.

With regard to this clone: This sample includes further DNA sequences coding for the same CDR3. The rearrangement joins TRBV4-1 to TRBJ2-1; the match to TRBD2 covers 8 bases. Germline V gives CDR1 MGHRA, CDR2 YSYEKL. CDR3 length equals 15 residues. Germline trimming cut 1 base from V and 2 bases from J; bases unmatched to any gene: 1. The CDR3 DNA reads as TGCGCCAGCAGCCAAGTAGCGGGAACCTACAATGAGCAGTTCTTC. Residues: CASSQVAGTYNEQFF.

The chain links TRBV5-1 to TRBJ2-3, with D unresolved. This CDR3 region has 11 residues. CDR1 is SGHRS, CDR2 YFSETQ, per germline. The V and J ends lost 5 bases and 7 bases respectively, with 8 bases between them. Here the CDR3 DNA reads TGCGCCAGCAGGATAGCAAATACGCAGTATTTT. It specifies CASRIANTQYF.

V and J are TRBV6-5 and TRBJ2-1; no clear D. Trimming took 2 bases from V and 0 from J, leaving 8 bases between them. CDR1 is MNHEY, CDR2 SVGAGI, per germline. CDR3 length: 15 amino acids. CDR3 loop: CASSYTKSSYNEQFF. In DNA form, the CDR3 reads TGTGCCAGCAGTTACACCAAGAGCTCCTACAATGAGCAGTTCTTC.

The chain links TRBV25-1 to TRBJ2-3, with D perhaps TRBD1 (5 bases). This CDR3 is built from 14 residues. Germline V gene data show CDR1 as MGHDK and CDR2 as SYGVNS. Trimming cost V 5 bases and J 1 base, with 10 bases left between them. CDR3 DNA: TGTGCCAGCAGTATTCAGGGCGGCACAGATACGCAGTATTTT. Translating it yields CASSIQGGTDTQYF.

This chain links TRBV7-9 with TRBJ2-7; the D gene is possibly TRBD2 (8 bases). V was pared by 5 bases and J by 3 bases, with 26 bases between. This CDR3 region has 18 residues. CDR1 is SEHNR, CDR2 FQNEAQ, per germline (reference sequence). CDR3 bases: TGTGCCAGCAGCCATGCCGGGACTAGTAGGACAGGAGACTACGAGCAGTACTTC. The encoded protein is CASSHAGTSRTGDYEQYF.

This chain joins TRBV7-6 and TRBJ2-5; maybe TRBD2 (5 bases). Germline V gene sequence: CDR1 SGHVS, CDR2 FNYEAQ. The CDR3 covers 13 residues. Trimming took 3 bases from V and 2 from J, leaving 7 bases between them. This CDR3 is CASSFRTQETQYF. The DNA of the CDR3 is TGTGCCAGCAGCTTCAGGACTCAAGAGACCCAGTACTTC.